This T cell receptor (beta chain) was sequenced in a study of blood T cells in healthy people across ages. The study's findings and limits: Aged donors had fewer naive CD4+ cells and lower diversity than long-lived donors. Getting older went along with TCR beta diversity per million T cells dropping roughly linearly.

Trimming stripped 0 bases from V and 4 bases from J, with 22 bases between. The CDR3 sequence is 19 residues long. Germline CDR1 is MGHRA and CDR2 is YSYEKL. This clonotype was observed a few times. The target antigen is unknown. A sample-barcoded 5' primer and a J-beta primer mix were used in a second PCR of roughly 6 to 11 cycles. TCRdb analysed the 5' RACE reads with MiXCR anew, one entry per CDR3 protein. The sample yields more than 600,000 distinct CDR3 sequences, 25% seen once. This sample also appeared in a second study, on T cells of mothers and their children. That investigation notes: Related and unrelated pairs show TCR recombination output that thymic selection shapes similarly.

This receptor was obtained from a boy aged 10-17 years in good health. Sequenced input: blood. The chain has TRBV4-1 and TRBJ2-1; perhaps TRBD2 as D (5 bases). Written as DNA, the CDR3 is TGCGCCAGCAGCCAAGATTTGTTCTTGGGAGCAAATATGTACAATGAGCAGTTCTTC. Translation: CASSQDLFLGANMYNEQFF.